This entry features one T cell receptor beta chain sequence. The data were obtained in a study of glioma-infiltrating T cells after dendritic cell vaccination. Study-wide context: Patients received autologous tumor lysate-pulsed dendritic cell vaccination between about 2002 and 2013. Dendritic cells derived from monocytes and pulsed with autologous tumor lysate formed the vaccine.

Up to 2 ug genomic DNA was used for TCRB CDR3 amplification. Using immunoSEQ multiplex PCR, the repertoire was profiled, and TCRdb retains in-frame clones only, with some absent. The sample has about 92,000 clones, more than 75% seen once; the top ten hold around a sixth. Fresh-frozen tumor tissue and more than two years of survival data were available for all. Germline CDR1 reads SQVTM; CDR2 reads ANQGSEA. The length of the CDR3 is 19 residues. Trimming at V came to 4 bases and at J to 1 base, leaving 12 bases not matched to a gene. The origin of this receptor is a human donor with glioblastoma. The source material was blood, sampled before dendritic cell vaccination. The genes are TRBV29-1 and TRBJ2-1; 14 positions agree with TRBD2. The CDR3 loop reads CSVAPLTSGGVSSYNEQFF. The CDR3 DNA sequence: TGCAGCGTTGCCCCTTTGACTAGCGGGGGGGTAAGTTCCTACAATGAGCAGTTCTTC.